Below are 18 T cell receptor beta chains sequenced from a single sample in a study of T-cell memory formation after mild COVID-19. TCRdb re-derived calls from the 5' RACE reads in MiXCR, one entry per CDR3 protein. The table records tens of thousands of distinct CDR3 sequences, 14% of them present only once. The sequenced material came from PBMCs or a T cell subset sorted from them (not recorded which). The receptors derive from an adult woman who had mild COVID-19 (a few samples of this study predate the infection). Cell type and time point are not known.

The chain carries TRBV4-1 and TRBJ2-3, with 9 bases lining up with TRBD1. Per the germline V gene, CDR1 is MGHRA and CDR2 is YSYEKL. The ends lost 5 bases at V and 4 bases at J; junction bases unmatched: 4. The CDR3 is made up of 14 amino acids. This CDR3 reads CASSGGTGSDTQYF. The DNA for the CDR3 is TGCGCCAGCAGCGGCGGGACAGGGTCAGATACGCAGTATTTT.

J is TRBJ1-6 and V is TRBV5-4, with no clear D. Between the trimmed V and J ends, which lost 0 bases and 0 bases, there was a span of 7 bases. Germline CDR1 reads SGHNT; CDR2 reads YYREEE (reference sequence). This CDR3 is built from 16 residues. The CDR3 is CASSLEHPSYNSPLHF. CDR3 DNA sequence: TGTGCCAGCAGCTTGGAACACCCCTCCTATAATTCACCCCTCCACTTT.

V usage is TRBV7-9 and J usage is TRBJ1-6; D gene ambiguous. Trimming removed 1 base at V and 9 bases at J, with 4 bases between. Germline V gives CDR1 SEHNR, CDR2 FQNEAQ (reference sequence). CDR3 length equals 12 residues. The CDR3 region has the DNA TGTGCCAGCAGCTTAGAGGCTTCACCCCTCCACTTT. This codes for CASSLEASPLHF.

This clonotype was observed a few times. This chain connects TRBV3-1 to TRBJ2-7; 7 bases line up with TRBD2. Germline loops: CDR1 LGHDT, CDR2 YNNKEL (reference sequence). V lost 4 bases to trimming and J lost 5 bases; unmatched junction nucleotides: 11. The CDR3 length is 15 residues. CDR3: CASSPIRGGRHEQYF. CDR3 DNA sequence: TGTGCCAGCAGCCCCATTCGCGGGGGTCGACACGAGCAGTACTTC.

This clonotype was detected a few times. The chain joins TRBV4-1 to TRBJ2-7; possibly TRBD1 or TRBD2 for D (5 bases each). CDR1 is MGHRA, CDR2 YSYEKL, per germline. The CDR3 has 14 amino acids. V lost 0 bases, J lost 3 bases, and 9 bases lay in between. The DNA of the CDR3 is TGCGCCAGCAGCCAAGAAGGGGAGCTCTACGAGCAGTACTTC. Protein: CASSQEGELYEQYF.

This clonotype has a handful of counts. The V call is TRBV7-2, the J call TRBJ2-1; 10 bases fit TRBD2. Trimming at V came to 2 bases and at J to 9 bases, leaving 16 bases not matched to a gene. CDR1 SGHTA and CDR2 FQGNSA come from the germline V gene. This CDR3 contains 18 residues. CDR3 amino acids: CASSLWWSSGSLGGEQFF. The CDR3 nucleotides read TGTGCCAGCAGCTTATGGTGGTCTAGCGGGAGTCTCGGCGGTGAGCAGTTCTTC.

The sample holds a few counts of this clonotype. This chain links TRBV4-2 with TRBJ2-3; D is possibly TRBD2 (5 bases). The CDR3 loop spans 16 amino acids. Per the germline V gene, CDR1 is LGHNA and CDR2 is YNFKEQ. With 2 bases removed from V and 0 bases from J, the gap between germline ends came to 12 bases. CDR3 bases: TGTGCCAGCAGCCAATTGGCGGGTAAAAGCACAGATACGCAGTATTTT. It encodes CASSQLAGKSTDTQYF.

This clonotype has only a few counts. This chain joins TRBV7-9 and TRBJ2-5; D call uncertain. V was pared by 5 bases and J by 14 bases, with 18 bases between. CDR3 length equals 12 residues. Germline CDR1 and CDR2: SEHNR and FQNEAQ (reference sequence). The CDR3 reads CASSPPPPGQYF. CDR3 sequence (DNA): TGTGCCAGCAGCCCCCCCCCGCCCGGTCAATACTTC. Full variable domain (remainder filled in from reference TRBV7-9 and TRBJ2-5): DTGVSQNPRHKITKRGQNVTFRCDPISEHNRLYWYRQTLGQGPEFLTYFQNEAQLEKSRLLSDRFSAERPKGSFSTLEIQRTEQGDSAMYLCASSPPPPGQYFGPGTRLLVL.

This clonotype was seen ten or more times. The chain employs TRBV7-3 and TRBJ1-1; the match to TRBD1 covers 7 bases. CDR1 and CDR2 (germline): SGHTA, FQGTGA. With V trimmed by 2 bases and J by 5 bases, 8 bases remained unmatched. The CDR3 length is 15 residues. CDR3 loop: CASSLGPTGYTEAFF. The CDR3 DNA reads as TGTGCCAGCAGCTTAGGGCCGACAGGGTATACTGAAGCTTTCTTT.

The chain is built from TRBV27 and TRBJ1-5, with 8 bases identical to TRBD1. CDR1 is MNHEY and CDR2 is SMNVEV in the germline V gene (reference sequence). CDR3 size: 15 residues. Unmatched junction bases numbered 9, after V lost 7 bases and J lost 4 bases. CDR3 DNA: TGTGCCAGCAACCCCGGGACAGGAGGAAATCAGCCCCAGCATTTT. Its protein product is CASNPGTGGNQPQHF.

A few counts support this clonotype. V usage is TRBV20-1 and J usage is TRBJ1-2, with TRBD1 as a possible D gene (5 bases). Trimming removed 3 bases from V and 4 bases from J, with 6 bases in between. Germline CDR1 is DFQATT and CDR2 is SNEGSKA (reference sequence). The CDR3 is made up of 11 amino acids. DNA for the CDR3: TGCAGTGCTAGGAGGGGCTATGGCTACACCTTC. This codes for CSARRGYGYTF.

V usage is TRBV27 and J usage is TRBJ2-1, with 8 bases aligning to TRBD1. This CDR3 has 14 amino acids. Germline CDR1 reads MNHEY; CDR2 reads SMNVEV (reference sequence). V trimming: 0 bases; J trimming: 10 bases; junction bases outside the gene matches: 5. Written as DNA, the CDR3 is TGTGCCAGCAGTTTATCGCCCAGGGGGCGCGAGCAGTTCTTC. It specifies CASSLSPRGREQFF.

This clonotype has more than one count but fewer than ten. The chain joins TRBV7-9 to TRBJ2-1, with D possibly matching TRBD2 (6 bases). The ends were cut back, 5 bases at V and 1 base at J, with 15 bases in the middle. The CDR3 runs to 16 residues. From germline, CDR1 is SEHNR and CDR2 FQNEAQ (reference sequence). The CDR3 protein is CASSPLSGRSYNEQFF. The CDR3 DNA sequence: TGTGCCAGCAGCCCCCTTAGTGGGAGGTCCTACAATGAGCAGTTCTTC.

This clonotype was seen only a few times. The chain couples TRBV7-9 to TRBJ2-3; 14 bases align to TRBD2. The length of the CDR3 is 16 residues. Germline CDR1 and CDR2: SEHNR and FQNEAQ (reference sequence). The V and J ends lost 5 bases and 7 bases, in that order; junction bases with no gene match: 8. The CDR3 region has the DNA TGTGCCAGCAGCCATGGACTAGCGGGGGGCCTGAATACGCAGTATTTT. Encoded protein: CASSHGLAGGLNTQYF.

This chain uses TRBV7-9 with TRBJ2-7; the D is unclear. V lost 1 base and J 6 bases, leaving 10 bases between the germline ends. The length of the CDR3 is 13 residues. CDR1 and CDR2 (germline): SEHNR, FQNEAQ (reference sequence). CDR3 DNA sequence: TGTGCCAGCAGCTTAGGGCGTAACCCCGAGCAGTACTTC. As protein: CASSLGRNPEQYF.

Comments on this clonotype: Germline is not matched at one junction end, which may reflect a read error. The chain carries TRBV6-5 and TRBJ2-4; 7 bases are a match to TRBD1. This CDR3 is built from 13 residues. CDR1 MNHEY and CDR2 SVGAGI come from the germline V gene. CDR3 sequence (DNA): TGTGCCAGCAGTTACCAAACACAGGGGCCTTTGGACTTC. Translating gives CASSYQTQGPLDF.

The chain is built from TRBV2 and TRBJ2-1, with 10 bases lining up with TRBD2. J lost 10 bases, V lost 7 bases, and 10 bases had no gene match. The CDR3 sequence is 14 residues long. Germline V gene sequence: CDR1 SNHLY, CDR2 FYNNEI. This CDR3 reads CASNGLAGVGEQFF. CDR3 nucleotides: TGTGCCAGCAATGGGCTAGCGGGAGTTGGAGAGCAGTTCTTC.

J is TRBJ2-7 and V is TRBV18; a possible D gene is TRBD1 (6 bases). The length of the CDR3 is 16 residues. CDR1 and CDR2 (germline): KGHSH, LQKENI. Trimming stripped 3 bases from V and 2 bases from J, with 17 bases between. The CDR3 nucleotides are TGTGCCAGCTCACCTGCGGACAGAAACTCTCCCTACGAGCAGTACTTC. Translated, it gives CASSPADRNSPYEQYF.